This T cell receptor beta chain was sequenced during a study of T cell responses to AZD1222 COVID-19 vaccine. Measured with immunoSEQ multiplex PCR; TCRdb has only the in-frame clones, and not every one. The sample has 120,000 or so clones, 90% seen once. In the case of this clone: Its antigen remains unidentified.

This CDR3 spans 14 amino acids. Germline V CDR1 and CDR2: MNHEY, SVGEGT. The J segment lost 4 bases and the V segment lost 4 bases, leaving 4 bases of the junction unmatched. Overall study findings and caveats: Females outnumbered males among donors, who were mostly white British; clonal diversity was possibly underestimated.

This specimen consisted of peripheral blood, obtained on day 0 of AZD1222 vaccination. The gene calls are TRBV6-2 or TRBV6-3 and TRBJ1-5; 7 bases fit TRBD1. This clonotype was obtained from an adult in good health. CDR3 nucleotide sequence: TGTGCCAGCAGTTTGACAGGGAATAATCAGCCCCAGCATTTT. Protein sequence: CASSLTGNNQPQHF.